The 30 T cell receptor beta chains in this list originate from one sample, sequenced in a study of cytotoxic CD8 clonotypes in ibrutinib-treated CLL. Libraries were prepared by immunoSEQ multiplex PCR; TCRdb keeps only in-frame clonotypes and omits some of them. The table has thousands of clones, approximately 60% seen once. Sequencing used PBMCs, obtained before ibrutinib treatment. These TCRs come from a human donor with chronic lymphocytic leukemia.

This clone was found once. The CDR3 DNA is TGTGCCAGCAGCCAAGATAGGGGACAGGGGGCAAGTGGGGCCAACGTCCTGACTTTC. Translating gives CASSQDRGQGASGANVLTF. This rearrangement joins TRBV4-2 to TRBJ2-6; TRBD1 agrees at 12 bases. The germline V gene has CDR1 LGHNA and CDR2 YNFKEQ. The CDR3 is made up of 19 amino acids. Unmatched junction bases numbered 6, after V lost 0 bases and J lost 3 bases.

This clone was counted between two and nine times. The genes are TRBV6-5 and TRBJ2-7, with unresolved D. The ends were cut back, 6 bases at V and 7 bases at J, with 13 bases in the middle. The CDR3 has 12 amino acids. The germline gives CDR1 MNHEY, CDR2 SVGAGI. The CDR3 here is CASRHATLEQYF. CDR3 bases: TGTGCCAGCAGACATGCCACCTTGGAGCAGTACTTC.

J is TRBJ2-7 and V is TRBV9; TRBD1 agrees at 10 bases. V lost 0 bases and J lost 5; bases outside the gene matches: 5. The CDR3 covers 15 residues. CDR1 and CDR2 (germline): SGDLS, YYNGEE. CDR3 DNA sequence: TGTGCCAGCAGCGTAGAGGGACAGGGGCCGGACGAGCAGTACTTC. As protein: CASSVEGQGPDEQYF. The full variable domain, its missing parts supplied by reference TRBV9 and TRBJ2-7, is DSGVTQTPKHLITATGQRVTLRCSPRSGDLSVYWYQQSLDQGLQFLIQYYNGEERAKGNILERFSAQQFPDLHSELNLSSLELGDSALYFCASSVEGQGPDEQYFGPGTRLTVT.

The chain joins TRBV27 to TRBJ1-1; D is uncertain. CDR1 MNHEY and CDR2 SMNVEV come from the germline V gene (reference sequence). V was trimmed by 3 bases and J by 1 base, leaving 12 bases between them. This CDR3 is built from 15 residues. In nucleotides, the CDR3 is TGTGCCAGCAGTTTCCGAGACGGAAGGAACACTGAAGCTTTCTTT. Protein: CASSFRDGRNTEAFF.

The CDR3 reads CASSILVTANTEAFF. DNA for the CDR3: TGTGCCAGTAGTATTTTGGTGACTGCGAACACTGAAGCTTTCTTT. This chain connects TRBV19 to TRBJ1-1; no reliable D call. CDR3 length: 15 residues. Germline V CDR1 and CDR2: LNHDA, SQIVND (reference sequence). The V gene lost 3 bases and the J gene lost 1 base, with 12 bases spanning the gap.

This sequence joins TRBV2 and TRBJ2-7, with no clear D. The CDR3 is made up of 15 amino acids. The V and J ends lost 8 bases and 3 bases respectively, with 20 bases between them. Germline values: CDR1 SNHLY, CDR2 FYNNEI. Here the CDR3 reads CASGKVIVRSYEQYF. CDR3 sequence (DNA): TGTGCCAGCGGGAAGGTTATAGTGCGGAGCTACGAGCAGTACTTC.

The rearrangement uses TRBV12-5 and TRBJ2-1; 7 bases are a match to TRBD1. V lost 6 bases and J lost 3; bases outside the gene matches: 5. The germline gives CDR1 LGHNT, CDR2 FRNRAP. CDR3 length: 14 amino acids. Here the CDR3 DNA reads TGTGCTAGTGGCTTTGCAGGGGGCTACAATGAGCAGTTCTTC. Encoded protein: CASGFAGGYNEQFF.

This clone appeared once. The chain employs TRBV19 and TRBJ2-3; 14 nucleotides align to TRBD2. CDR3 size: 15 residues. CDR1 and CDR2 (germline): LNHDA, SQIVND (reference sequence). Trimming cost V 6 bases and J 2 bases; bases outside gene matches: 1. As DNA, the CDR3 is TGTGCCAGTAGGACTAGCGGGGGGGCCACAGATACGCAGTATTTT. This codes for CASRTSGGATDTQYF.

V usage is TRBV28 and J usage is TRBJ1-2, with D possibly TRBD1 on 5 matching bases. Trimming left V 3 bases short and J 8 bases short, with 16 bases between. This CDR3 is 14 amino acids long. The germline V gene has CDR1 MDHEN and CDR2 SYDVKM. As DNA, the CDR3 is TGTGCCAGCAGTTTCAGGGCGGGTGAACGCGGCTACACCTTC. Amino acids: CASSFRAGERGYTF.

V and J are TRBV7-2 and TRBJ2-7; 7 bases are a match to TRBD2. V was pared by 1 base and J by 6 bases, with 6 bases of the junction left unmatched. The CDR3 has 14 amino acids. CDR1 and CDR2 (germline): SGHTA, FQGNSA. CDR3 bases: TGTGCCAGCAGCTTAGTCCGACTAGCTGGCGAGCAGTACTTC. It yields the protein CASSLVRLAGEQYF.

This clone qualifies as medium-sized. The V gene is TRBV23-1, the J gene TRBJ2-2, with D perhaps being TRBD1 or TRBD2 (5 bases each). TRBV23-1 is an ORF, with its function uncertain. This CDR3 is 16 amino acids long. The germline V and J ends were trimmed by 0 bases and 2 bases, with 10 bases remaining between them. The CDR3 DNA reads TGCGCCAGCAGTCAATCGGCCGGGACCAACACCGGGGAGCTGTTTTTT. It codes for CASSQSAGTNTGELFF.

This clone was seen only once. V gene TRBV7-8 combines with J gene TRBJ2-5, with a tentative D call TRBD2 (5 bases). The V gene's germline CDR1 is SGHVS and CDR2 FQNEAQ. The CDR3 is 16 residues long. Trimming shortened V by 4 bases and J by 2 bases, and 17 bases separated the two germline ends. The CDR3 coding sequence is TGTGCCAGCAGCTCGACAAGCCGGGATACACAAGAGACCCAGTACTTC. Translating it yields CASSSTSRDTQETQYF.

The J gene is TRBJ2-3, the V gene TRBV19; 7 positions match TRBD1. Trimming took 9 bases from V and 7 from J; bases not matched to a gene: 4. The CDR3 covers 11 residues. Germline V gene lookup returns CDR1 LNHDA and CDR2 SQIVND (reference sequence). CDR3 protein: CASRQGYTQYF. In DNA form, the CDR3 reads TGTGCCAGCCGACAGGGATATACGCAGTATTTT.

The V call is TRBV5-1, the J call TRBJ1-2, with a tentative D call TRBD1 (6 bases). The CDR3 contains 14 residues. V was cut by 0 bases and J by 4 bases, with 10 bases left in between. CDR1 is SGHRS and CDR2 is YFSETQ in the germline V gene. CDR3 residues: CASSLDRVGYGYTF. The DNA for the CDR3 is TGCGCCAGCAGCTTGGACAGGGTTGGCTATGGCTACACCTTC.

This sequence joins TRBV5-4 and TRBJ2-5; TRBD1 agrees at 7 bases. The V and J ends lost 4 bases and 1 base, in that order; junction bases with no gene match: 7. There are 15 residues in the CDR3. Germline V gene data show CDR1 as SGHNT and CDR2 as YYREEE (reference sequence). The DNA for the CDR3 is TGTGCCAGCAGCATCCTCGGACAGGCCCAAGAGACCCAGTACTTC. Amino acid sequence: CASSILGQAQETQYF.

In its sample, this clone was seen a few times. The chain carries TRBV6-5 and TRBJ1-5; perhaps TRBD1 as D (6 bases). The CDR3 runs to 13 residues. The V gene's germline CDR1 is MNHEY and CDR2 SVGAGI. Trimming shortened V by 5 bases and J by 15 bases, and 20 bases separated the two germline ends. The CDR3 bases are TGTGCCAGCAGTAAAACCACGGACAGCGGGTGGCATTTT. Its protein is CASSKTTDSGWHF.

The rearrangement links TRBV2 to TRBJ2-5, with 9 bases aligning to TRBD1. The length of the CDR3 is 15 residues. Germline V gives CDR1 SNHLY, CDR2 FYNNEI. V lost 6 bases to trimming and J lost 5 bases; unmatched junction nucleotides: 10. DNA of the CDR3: TGTGCCAGCAGCAGCGGACAGGGGTGGTGGGAGACCCAGTACTTC. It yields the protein CASSSGQGWWETQYF.

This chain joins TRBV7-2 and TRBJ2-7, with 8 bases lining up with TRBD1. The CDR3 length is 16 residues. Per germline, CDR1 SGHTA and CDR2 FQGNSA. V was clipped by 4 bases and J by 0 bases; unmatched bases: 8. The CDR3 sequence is CASSSQLTGGSYEQYF. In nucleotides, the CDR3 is TGTGCCAGCAGCTCCCAATTAACAGGGGGCTCCTACGAGCAGTACTTC.

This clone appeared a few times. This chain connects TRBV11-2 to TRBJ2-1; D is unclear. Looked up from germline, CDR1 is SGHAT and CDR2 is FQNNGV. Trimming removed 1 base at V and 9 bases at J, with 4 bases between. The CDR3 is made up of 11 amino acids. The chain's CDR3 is CASSLVFEQFF. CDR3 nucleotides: TGTGCCAGCAGCTTAGTCTTTGAGCAGTTCTTC.

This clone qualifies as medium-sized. The CDR3: CASSLRGDDQPQHF. The CDR3 coding sequence is TGCGCCAGCAGCCTTAGGGGGGACGATCAGCCCCAGCATTTT. The chain couples TRBV4-1 to TRBJ1-5, with D perhaps matching TRBD1 (6 bases). The CDR3 sequence is 14 residues long. V was cut by 4 bases and J by 5 bases, with 12 bases left in between. The germline gives CDR1 MGHRA, CDR2 YSYEKL.

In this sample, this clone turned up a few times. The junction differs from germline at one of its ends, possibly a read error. CDR3 bases: TGTGCCAGCAATGAACAGGCGTCGACGGATGAAAAACTGTTTTTT. Translating gives CASNEQASTDEKLFF. The chain combines TRBV2 with TRBJ1-4; a weak D match, TRBD1 (5 bases). The germline V gene encodes CDR1 SNHLY and CDR2 FYNNEI. This CDR3 spans 15 amino acids.

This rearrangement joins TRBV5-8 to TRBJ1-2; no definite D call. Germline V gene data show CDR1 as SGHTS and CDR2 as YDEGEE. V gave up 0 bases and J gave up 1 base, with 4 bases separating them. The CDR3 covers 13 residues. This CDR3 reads CASSLGHNYGYTF. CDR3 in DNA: TGTGCCAGCAGCTTGGGACATAACTATGGCTACACCTTC.

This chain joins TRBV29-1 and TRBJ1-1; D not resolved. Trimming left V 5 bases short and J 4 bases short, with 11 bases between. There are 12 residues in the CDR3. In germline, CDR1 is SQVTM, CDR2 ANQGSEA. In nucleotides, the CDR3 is TGCAGCGTTAAAGGCGAGGGCACTGAAGCTTTCTTT. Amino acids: CSVKGEGTEAFF.

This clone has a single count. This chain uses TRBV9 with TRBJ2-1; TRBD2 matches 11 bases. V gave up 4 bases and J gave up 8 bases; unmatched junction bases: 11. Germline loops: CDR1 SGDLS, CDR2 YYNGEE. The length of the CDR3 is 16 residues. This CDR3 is CASSTLTSGRIDEQFF. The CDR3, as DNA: TGTGCCAGCAGCACCCTTACTAGCGGGAGAATCGATGAGCAGTTCTTC.

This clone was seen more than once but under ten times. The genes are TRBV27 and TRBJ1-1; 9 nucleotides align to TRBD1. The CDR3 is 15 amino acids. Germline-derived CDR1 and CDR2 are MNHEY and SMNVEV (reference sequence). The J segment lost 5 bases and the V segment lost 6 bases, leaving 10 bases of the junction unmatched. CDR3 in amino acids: CASSRPGTGRTEAFF. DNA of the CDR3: TGTGCCAGCAGCCGCCCTGGGACAGGGCGTACTGAAGCTTTCTTT.

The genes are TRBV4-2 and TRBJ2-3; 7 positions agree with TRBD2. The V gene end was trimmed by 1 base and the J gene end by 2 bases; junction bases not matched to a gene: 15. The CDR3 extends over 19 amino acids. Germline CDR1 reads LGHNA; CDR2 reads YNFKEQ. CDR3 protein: CASSQGFGPAGPPTDTQYF. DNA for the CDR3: TGTGCCAGCAGCCAAGGGTTCGGTCCAGCGGGGCCCCCCACAGATACGCAGTATTTT.

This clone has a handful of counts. Here the CDR3 reads CASSGILPGNTIYF. The CDR3, as DNA: TGTGCCAGCAGCGGAATTTTGCCTGGAAACACCATATATTTT. The chain joins TRBV6-5 to TRBJ1-3; D remains unclear. V was pared by 6 bases and J by 2 bases, with 11 bases between. This CDR3 region has 14 residues. CDR1 and CDR2 (germline): MNHEY, SVGAGI.

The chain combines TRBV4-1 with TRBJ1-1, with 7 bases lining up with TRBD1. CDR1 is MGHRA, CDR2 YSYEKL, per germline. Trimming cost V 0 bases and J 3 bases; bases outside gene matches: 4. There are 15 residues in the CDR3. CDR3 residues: CASSQDGTDYTEAFF. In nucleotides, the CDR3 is TGCGCCAGCAGCCAAGATGGGACAGACTACACTGAAGCTTTCTTT.

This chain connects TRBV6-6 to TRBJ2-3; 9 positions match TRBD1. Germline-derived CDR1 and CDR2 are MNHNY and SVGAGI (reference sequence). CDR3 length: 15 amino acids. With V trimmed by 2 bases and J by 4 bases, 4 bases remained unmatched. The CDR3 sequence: CASSYEGQGSDTQYF. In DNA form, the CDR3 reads TGTGCCAGCAGTTACGAAGGACAGGGGTCAGATACGCAGTATTTT.

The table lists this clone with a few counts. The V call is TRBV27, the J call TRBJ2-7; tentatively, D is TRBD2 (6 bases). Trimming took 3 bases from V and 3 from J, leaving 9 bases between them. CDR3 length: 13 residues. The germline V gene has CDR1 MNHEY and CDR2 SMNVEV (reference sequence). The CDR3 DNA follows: TGTGCCAGCAGTTTCGACGGGAGCTACGAGCAGTACTTC. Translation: CASSFDGSYEQYF.